The clone carrying this T cell receptor beta chain was recorded many times. Together with thyroid ultrasound, orbital computed tomography, serum thyroxine and TRAb, clinical symptoms were used for diagnoses. This sample was included in a study of T cells in Graves' hyperthyroidism and ophthalmopathy. The ends were cut back, 7 bases at V and 2 bases at J, with 15 bases in the middle. Germline V gene sequence: CDR1 MNHNS, CDR2 SASEGT. This CDR3 has 14 residues. Researchers took RNA transcripts and amplified the TCR beta CDR3 regions from them. HTBI primers drove first-round RT-PCR of the TCR CDR3. TCRdb re-derived calls from the multiplex PCR reads in MiXCR, one entry per CDR3 protein. The sample has fewer than 250,000 distinct CDR3 sequences; 15% to 20% are singletons.

The V call is TRBV6-1, the J call TRBJ2-7; the D call may be TRBD1 or TRBD2 (6 bases each). The clonotype originates from a man aged 50 to 60 with Graves' hyperthyroidism. Material: blood. The DNA for the CDR3 is TGTGCCAGCAACCCCCGGGGGCAAACCTACGAGCAGTACTTC. Translating gives CASNPRGQTYEQYF.